The rows below give T cell receptor beta chains drawn from one sample of a study of long-term antiretroviral therapy in people with HIV. Sequenced by immunoSEQ multiplex PCR; TCRdb stores in-frame clones only, minus some. The table has about 35,000 clones, around 79% seen once. The sample here was unsorted PBMCs, taken 3 years after starting antiretroviral therapy. These receptors all stem from a man aged 50 or older with HIV. Both conserved end residues are part of each CDR3. D genes are given only for firm matches.

>-|TRBV7-7|TRBJ2-5|14
CASSPSISLKTQYF
>-|TRBV2|TRBJ2-6|15
CASSPGDSGANVLTF
>TRBD1|TRBV2|TRBJ1-2|14
CASQKTVQGNGYTF
>-|TRBV10-3|TRBJ2-1|16
CAIKPTAGQVYNEQFF
>-|TRBV6-6|-|14
CASSFRYDNQPQYF
>-|TRBV23-1|TRBJ1-6|17
CASSQAGAGSFESPLHF
>-|TRBV28|TRBJ1-2|12
CASSFLGYGYTF
>-|TRBV14|TRBJ2-5|13
CASSPFEQETQYF
>TRBD2|TRBV6-1|TRBJ2-5|15
CASSELAGGQETQYF
>-|TRBV18|TRBJ2-5|14
CASSPTDALRTQYF
>-|TRBV7-7|TRBJ2-3|14
CASSQDGPTDTQYF
>-|TRBV6-6|TRBJ2-7|14
CASSYMATDYEQYF
>TRBD1|TRBV28|TRBJ1-5|15
CASRGPGQGNQPQHF
>TRBD1|TRBV30|TRBJ2-7|14
CAWSLGQGRHEQYF
>TRBD2|TRBV7-2|TRBJ2-7|15
CASSRTSGGAYEQYF
>TRBD1|TRBV6-6|TRBJ2-7|15
CASSYPGQGAYEQYF
>-|TRBV6-4|TRBJ2-3|16
CASSVESGGGTDTQYF
>-|TRBV5-6|TRBJ1-2|14
CASSLPVGAYGYTF
>TRBD2|TRBV29-1|TRBJ2-3|14
CSDLTSGRSDTQYF
>TRBD1|TRBV7-9|TRBJ1-2|13
CASSLDRDYGYTF
>TRBD1|TRBV28|TRBJ1-4|14
CASGRDRRGEKLFF
>-|TRBV10-3|TRBJ2-7|12
CAISLRGDEQYF
>-|TRBV28|TRBJ2-7|13
CASRRTGNNEQYF
>-|TRBV10-3|TRBJ2-3|15
CAISEWRADTDTQYF
>TRBD1|TRBV7-9|TRBJ1-5|14
CASSPGTGNQPQHF
>TRBD1|TRBV7-6|TRBJ2-3|15
CASGPRTGLRDTQYF
>TRBD2|TRBV19|TRBJ2-7|13
CASSMRTSAKQYF
>-|TRBV13|TRBJ1-4|16
CASSPPHQETNEKLFF
>-|TRBV5-1|TRBJ1-4|14
CASSLDPGNEKLFF
>TRBD1|TRBV10-3|TRBJ1-2|16
CAISESTGDDNYGYTF
>TRBD1|TRBV7-9|TRBJ1-1|15
CASSRLTGPDTEAFF
>TRBD1|TRBV28|TRBJ2-7|15
CASRETGTGSYEQYF
>-|TRBV28|TRBJ1-5|15
CATYEPGASNQPQHF
>TRBD2|TRBV4-2|TRBJ2-7|13
CASSPLAGDEQYF
>TRBD1|TRBV5-1|TRBJ1-5|14
CASSAGQGNQPQHF
>TRBD1|TRBV7-8|TRBJ1-5|15
CASSRETGGSQPQHF
>TRBD1|TRBV6-5|TRBJ2-1|14
CASSYGTAYNEQFF
>-|TRBV19|TRBJ1-3|13
CASSIGRSDTIYF
>-|TRBV7-9|TRBJ2-3|14
CASSLTMTTDTQYF
>TRBD1|TRBV28|TRBJ1-2|17
CASIEGGTGGLFYGYTF
>-|TRBV30|TRBJ2-2|16
CAWIWGVRQNTGELFF
>TRBD2|TRBV6-6|TRBJ2-1|16
CASSFQPGLAYNEQFF
>TRBD1|TRBV28|TRBJ1-1|14
CASLRDRTITEAFF
>-|TRBV6-5|TRBJ2-7|16
CASSSGTGRGSYEQYF